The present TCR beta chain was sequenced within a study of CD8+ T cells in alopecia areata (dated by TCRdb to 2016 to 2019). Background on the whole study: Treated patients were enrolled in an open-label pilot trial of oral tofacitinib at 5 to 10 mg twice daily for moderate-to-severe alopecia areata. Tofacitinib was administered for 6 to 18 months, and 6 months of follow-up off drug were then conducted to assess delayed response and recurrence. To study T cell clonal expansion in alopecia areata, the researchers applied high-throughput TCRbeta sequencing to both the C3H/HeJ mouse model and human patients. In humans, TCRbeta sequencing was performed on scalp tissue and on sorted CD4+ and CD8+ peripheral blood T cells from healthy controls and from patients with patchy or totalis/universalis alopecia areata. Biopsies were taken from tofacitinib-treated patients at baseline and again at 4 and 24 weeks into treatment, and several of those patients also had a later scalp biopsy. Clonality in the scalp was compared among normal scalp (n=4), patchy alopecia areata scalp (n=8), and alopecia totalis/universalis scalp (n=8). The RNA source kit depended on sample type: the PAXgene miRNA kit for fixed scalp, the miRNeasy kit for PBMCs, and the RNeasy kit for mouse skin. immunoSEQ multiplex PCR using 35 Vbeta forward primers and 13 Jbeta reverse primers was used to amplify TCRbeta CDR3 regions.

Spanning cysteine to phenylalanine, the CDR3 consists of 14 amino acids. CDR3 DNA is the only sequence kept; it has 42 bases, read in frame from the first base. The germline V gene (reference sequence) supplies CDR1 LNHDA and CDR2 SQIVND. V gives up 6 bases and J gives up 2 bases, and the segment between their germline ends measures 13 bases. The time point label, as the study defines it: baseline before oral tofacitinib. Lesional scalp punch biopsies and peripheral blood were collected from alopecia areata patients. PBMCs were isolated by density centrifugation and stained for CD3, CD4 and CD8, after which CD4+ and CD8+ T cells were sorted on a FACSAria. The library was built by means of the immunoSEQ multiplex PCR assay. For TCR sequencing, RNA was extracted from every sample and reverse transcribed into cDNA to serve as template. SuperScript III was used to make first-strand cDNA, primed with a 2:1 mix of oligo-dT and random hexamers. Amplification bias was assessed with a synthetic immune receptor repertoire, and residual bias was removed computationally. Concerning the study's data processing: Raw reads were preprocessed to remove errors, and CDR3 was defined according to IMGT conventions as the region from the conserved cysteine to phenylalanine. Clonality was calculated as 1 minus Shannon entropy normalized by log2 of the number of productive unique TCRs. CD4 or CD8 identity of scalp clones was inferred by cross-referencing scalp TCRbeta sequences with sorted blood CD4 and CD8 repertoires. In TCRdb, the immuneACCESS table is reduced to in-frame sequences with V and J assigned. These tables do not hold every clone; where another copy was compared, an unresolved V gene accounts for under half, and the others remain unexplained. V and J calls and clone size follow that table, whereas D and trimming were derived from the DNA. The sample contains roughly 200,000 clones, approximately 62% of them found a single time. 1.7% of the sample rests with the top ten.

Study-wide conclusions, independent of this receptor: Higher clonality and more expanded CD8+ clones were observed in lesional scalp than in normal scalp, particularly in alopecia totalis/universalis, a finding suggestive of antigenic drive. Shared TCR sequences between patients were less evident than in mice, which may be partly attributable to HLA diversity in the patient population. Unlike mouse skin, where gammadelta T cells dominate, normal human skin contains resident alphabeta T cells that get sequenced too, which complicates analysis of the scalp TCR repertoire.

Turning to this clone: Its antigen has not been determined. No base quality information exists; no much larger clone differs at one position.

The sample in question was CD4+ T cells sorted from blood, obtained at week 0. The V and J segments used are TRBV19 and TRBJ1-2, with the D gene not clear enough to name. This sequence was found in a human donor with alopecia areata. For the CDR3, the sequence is CASRRQTANYGYTF. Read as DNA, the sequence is TGTGCCAGTAGACGCCAGACGGCCAACTATGGCTACACCTTC. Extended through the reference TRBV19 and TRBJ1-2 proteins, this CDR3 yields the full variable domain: DGGITQSPKYLFRKEGQNVTLSCEQNLNHDAMYWYRQDPGQGLRLIYYSQIVNDFQKGDIAEGYSVSREKKESFPLTVTSAQKNPTAFYLCASRRQTANYGYTFGSGTRLTVV.